What follows are 26 T cell receptor beta chains derived from one specimen sequenced in a study of blood T cell repertoires in COVID-19. The protocol was immunoSEQ multiplex PCR, while the TCRdb copy is restricted to in-frame clones and leaves out a portion. The sample consists of 250,000 to 350,000 clones, 85% to 90% of them appearing once. Input material: PBMCs or T cells enriched from blood (not recorded which). The source is a woman in her sixties in a cohort exposed to, infected with or recovered from COVID-19 (not recorded which).

A few counts support this clone. The rearrangement joins TRBV7-3 to TRBJ2-2, with D perhaps TRBD2 (5 bases). CDR1 SGHTA and CDR2 FQGTGA come from the germline V gene. Trimming took off 5 bases at V and 5 bases at J, with 18 bases between the two ends. This CDR3 region has 16 residues. The CDR3 nucleotides are TGTGCCAGCAGCCCGAGGGAGCCATGGGTTACCGGGGAGCTGTTTTTT. Protein product: CASSPREPWVTGELFF.

The chain is built from TRBV7-2 and TRBJ2-1; D is unresolved. The germline V gene has CDR1 SGHTA and CDR2 FQGNSA. V was pared by 5 bases and J by 3 bases, with 17 bases between. The CDR3 is made up of 16 amino acids. CDR3 bases: TGTGCCAGCAGCCCCGGGTCTCACTCCGGCTACAATGAGCAGTTCTTC. The encoded protein is CASSPGSHSGYNEQFF.

The gene calls are TRBV18 and TRBJ2-7; the D gene is possibly TRBD1 (5 bases). V was shortened by 3 bases and J by 5 bases, with 8 bases between the two germline ends. CDR3 length equals 12 residues. Germline CDR1 reads KGHSH; CDR2 reads LQKENI. The CDR3 spells CASSPIGDEQYF. As DNA, the CDR3 is TGTGCCAGCTCACCGATAGGGGACGAGCAGTACTTC.

This rearrangement joins TRBV28 to TRBJ1-2, with D tentatively TRBD1 (6 bases). There are 15 residues in the CDR3. V was clipped by 2 bases and J by 4 bases, with 14 bases between them. Germline assignment: CDR1 MDHEN and CDR2 SYDVKM. CDR3 protein: CASSLTPGAGYGYTF. CDR3 nucleotide sequence: TGTGCCAGCAGTTTAACCCCAGGGGCTGGCTATGGCTACACCTTC.

A word on this clone: The same CDR3 is also encoded by other DNA sequences in this sample. The CDR3: CAISESTGNYGYTF. CDR3 sequence (DNA): TGTGCCATCAGTGAGTCGACGGGGAACTATGGCTACACCTTC. This chain uses TRBV10-3 with TRBJ1-2; no clear D. Trimming shortened V by 0 bases and J by 2 bases, and 7 bases separated the two germline ends. This CDR3 has 14 residues. CDR1 ENHRY and CDR2 SYGVKD come from the germline V gene.

The chain couples TRBV19 to TRBJ1-6; TRBD1 matches 9 bases. The CDR3 is 18 residues long. V shed 5 bases, J shed 0 bases, and the junction held 8 bases outside the gene matches. Per germline, CDR1 LNHDA and CDR2 SQIVND (reference sequence). The CDR3 loop is CASSGRDRVNSYNSPLHF. The CDR3 region has the DNA TGTGCCAGTAGTGGCCGGGACAGGGTGAACTCCTATAATTCACCCCTCCACTTT.

The J gene is TRBJ1-6, the V gene TRBV6-1; TRBD1 matches at 7 bases. Trimming removed 4 bases from V and 4 bases from J; junction bases left unmatched: 7. Per germline, CDR1 MNHNS and CDR2 SASEGT. The CDR3 contains 16 residues. The CDR3: CASSATGNDYNSPLHF. The CDR3 bases are TGTGCCAGCAGTGCGACAGGGAACGATTATAATTCACCCCTCCACTTT.

V and J are TRBV28 and TRBJ2-3; 9 bases agree with TRBD2. This CDR3 is 18 amino acids long. Germline V CDR1 and CDR2: MDHEN, SYDVKM. The ends lost 2 bases at V and 6 bases at J; junction bases unmatched: 15. CDR3 in DNA: TGTGCCAGCAGTTTACTCCTCCTCGGGGTAGCGGGAGCGGATACGCAGTATTTT. It yields the protein CASSLLLLGVAGADTQYF.

A remark on this clone: Different DNA sequences within this sample yield the same CDR3. J is TRBJ2-7 and V is TRBV7-9; the D gene is possibly TRBD2 (5 bases). Trimming cost V 3 bases and J 0 bases, with 12 bases left between them. This CDR3 comprises 15 residues. CDR1 is SEHNR and CDR2 is FQNEAQ in the germline V gene (reference sequence). CDR3 in amino acids: CASSLVSGSSYEQYF. DNA of the CDR3: TGTGCCAGCAGCTTGGTTAGTGGGAGCTCCTACGAGCAGTACTTC.

The chain joins TRBV10-3 to TRBJ1-5; D is perhaps TRBD1 (6 bases). V lost 2 bases and J 2 bases, leaving 7 bases between the germline ends. CDR1 and CDR2 (germline): ENHRY, SYGVKD. The CDR3 has 14 residues. In DNA form, the CDR3 reads TGTGCCATCAGTGAGGCAGGGGGCAATCAGCCCCAGCATTTT. Its translation is CAISEAGGNQPQHF.

This clone was seen a handful of times. The J gene is TRBJ2-3, the V gene TRBV5-1; 8 nucleotides line up with TRBD1. V dropped 2 bases and J dropped 6; count of bases not matched to a gene: 5. In germline, CDR1 is SGHRS, CDR2 YFSETQ. CDR3 length: 14 residues. The CDR3 region has the DNA TGCGCCAGCAGCTTTAACAGGGGGAGGGATACGCAGTATTTT. Translation: CASSFNRGRDTQYF. Full variable domain (rest looked up from reference TRBV5-1 and TRBJ2-3): KAGVTQTPRYLIKTRGQQVTLSCSPISGHRSVSWYQQTPGQGLQFLFEYFSETQRNKGNFPGRFSGRQFSNSRSEMNVSTLELGDSALYLCASSFNRGRDTQYFGPGTRLTVL.

V is TRBV21-1 and J is TRBJ2-1; the D call TRBD2 from the table was never checked on the DNA. TRBV21-1 counts as a pseudogene. The CDR3 loop spans 20 amino acids. CDR3 DNA: TGTGCCAGCAGCAAGCCCGTAGCGATGAAAGAGCCAAGCTCCTACAATGAGCAGTTCTTC. Translation gives CASSKPVAMKEPSSYNEQFF.

This chain links TRBV6-2 or TRBV6-3 with TRBJ1-1; 11 bases agree with TRBD1. Germline CDR1 MNHEY, CDR2 SVGEGT. Germline trimming cut 2 bases from V and 4 bases from J; bases unmatched to any gene: 12. The CDR3 length is 18 residues. CDR3 loop: CASSYPRQGTGGITEAFF. In DNA, the CDR3 is TGTGCCAGCAGTTACCCTAGACAGGGGACAGGGGGAATCACTGAAGCTTTCTTT.

The chain employs TRBV5-1 and TRBJ2-2; a weak D match, TRBD2 (5 bases). The V gene's germline CDR1 is SGHRS and CDR2 YFSETQ. Deletions cut 4 bases from V and 4 bases from J, with 20 bases between. The CDR3 is made up of 17 amino acids. For the CDR3, the DNA is TGCGCCAGCAGCCCTGGGGAAAACGGAGGCCTCACCGGGGAGCTGTTTTTT. Translated, it gives CASSPGENGGLTGELFF.

The chain is built from TRBV5-4 and TRBJ1-1; 9 nucleotides line up with TRBD1. Losses at the gene ends were 4 bases for V and 5 bases for J; bases not matched to a gene: 9. This CDR3 contains 15 residues. Germline CDR1 reads SGHNT; CDR2 reads YYREEE (reference sequence). This chain's CDR3 is CASSTRQGVWTEAFF. CDR3 sequence (DNA): TGTGCCAGCAGCACCCGACAGGGGGTTTGGACTGAAGCTTTCTTT.

This rearrangement joins TRBV6-2 or TRBV6-3 to TRBJ2-7, with a tentative D call TRBD2 (5 bases). The CDR3 has 14 amino acids. V shed 5 bases and J shed 3 bases, with 14 bases lying between them. Germline assignment: CDR1 MNHEY and CDR2 SVGEGT. The CDR3 region has the DNA TGTGCCAGCAGTCCCGGAGGCTCCATCTACGAGCAGTACTTC. Translated, it gives CASSPGGSIYEQYF.

The V and J genes are TRBV7-2 and TRBJ2-1, with 10 bases lining up with TRBD2. V lost 1 base to trimming and J lost 1 base; unmatched junction nucleotides: 4. The CDR3 extends over 17 amino acids. Germline loops: CDR1 SGHTA, CDR2 FQGNSA. CDR3 residues: CASSLDGTSASYNEQFF. Here the CDR3 DNA reads TGTGCCAGCAGCTTAGACGGGACTAGCGCTTCCTACAATGAGCAGTTCTTC.

V is TRBV20-1 and J is TRBJ1-4, with D unresolved. With 3 bases removed from V and 8 bases from J, the gap between germline ends came to 16 bases. CDR3 length: 14 residues. Germline V gene data show CDR1 as DFQATT and CDR2 as SNEGSKA (reference sequence). CDR3 in DNA: TGCAGTGCTAGTCTGACGGGTTTAAAGGAAAAACTGTTTTTT. This sequence encodes CSASLTGLKEKLFF.

J is TRBJ1-2 and V is TRBV6-2 or TRBV6-3; D might be TRBD1 (5 bases). Trimming removed 5 bases from V and 1 base from J, with 17 bases in between. The CDR3 has 16 residues. Germline CDR1 is MNHEY and CDR2 is SVGEGT. The CDR3 DNA sequence: TGTGCCAGCAGTAGAGGAGGACGGGACTTTAACTATGGCTACACCTTC. Residues: CASSRGGRDFNYGYTF.

V gene TRBV9 combines with J gene TRBJ2-5; possibly TRBD1 for D (5 bases). The CDR3 is made up of 14 amino acids. Germline V gene sequence: CDR1 SGDLS, CDR2 YYNGEE. Trimming left V 2 bases short and J 4 bases short, with 12 bases between. The CDR3 nucleotides read TGTGCCAGCAGCGTCCTAGACAGAGCAGAGACCCAGTACTTC. The encoded protein is CASSVLDRAETQYF.

The DNA for the CDR3 is TGTGCCAGCAGTGAATGGACACAGGGGACACAAGAGACCCAGTACTTC. Translation: CASSEWTQGTQETQYF. The rearrangement links TRBV25-1 to TRBJ2-5, with 7 bases fitting TRBD1. The trim removed 1 base at V and 2 bases at J, leaving 7 bases unmatched. The CDR3 is 16 residues long. CDR1 is MGHDK and CDR2 is SYGVNS in the germline V gene.

V is TRBV6-5 and J is TRBJ2-5; TRBD1 aligns across 8 bases. The ends lost 2 bases at V and 5 bases at J; junction bases unmatched: 4. The germline V gene encodes CDR1 MNHEY and CDR2 SVGAGI. This CDR3 is built from 14 residues. In DNA form, the CDR3 reads TGTGCCAGCAGTTACAACACAGGGGGGGAGACCCAGTACTTC. It yields the protein CASSYNTGGETQYF.

The chain uses TRBV5-1 and TRBJ2-7, with 14 bases lining up with TRBD2. Losses at the gene ends were 4 bases for V and 4 bases for J; bases not matched to a gene: 7. CDR3 size: 16 residues. Per the germline V gene, CDR1 is SGHRS and CDR2 is YFSETQ. The CDR3 reads CASSPGTSGSVYEQYF. In nucleotides, the CDR3 is TGCGCCAGCAGCCCAGGGACTAGCGGGAGTGTATACGAGCAGTACTTC.

This chain links TRBV7-2 with TRBJ1-6; 9 bases fit TRBD1. Germline loops: CDR1 SGHTA, CDR2 FQGNSA. The ends lost 3 bases at V and 9 bases at J; junction bases unmatched: 3. This CDR3 comprises 14 residues. The CDR3 loop is CASSLGQGGSPLHF. As DNA, the CDR3 is TGTGCCAGCAGCTTGGGACAGGGAGGTTCACCCCTCCACTTT.

This chain links TRBV5-1 with TRBJ2-3; 7 bases are shared with TRBD2. There are 14 residues in the CDR3. Germline loops: CDR1 SGHRS, CDR2 YFSETQ. Losses at the gene ends were 2 bases for V and 3 bases for J; bases not matched to a gene: 3. In DNA form, the CDR3 reads TGCGCCAGCAGCTTCGGGGGGAGGACAGATACGCAGTATTTT. This encodes CASSFGGRTDTQYF.

This clone was recorded only once. The chain combines TRBV11-2 with TRBJ1-6, with TRBD1 as a possible D gene (5 bases). V was clipped by 6 bases and J by 4 bases, with 13 bases between them. Germline V gives CDR1 SGHAT, CDR2 FQNNGV. The CDR3 consists of 15 residues. CDR3 loop: CASSPWGRYNSPLHF. The CDR3 region has the DNA TGTGCCAGCAGTCCATGGGGCCGGTATAATTCACCCCTCCACTTT.